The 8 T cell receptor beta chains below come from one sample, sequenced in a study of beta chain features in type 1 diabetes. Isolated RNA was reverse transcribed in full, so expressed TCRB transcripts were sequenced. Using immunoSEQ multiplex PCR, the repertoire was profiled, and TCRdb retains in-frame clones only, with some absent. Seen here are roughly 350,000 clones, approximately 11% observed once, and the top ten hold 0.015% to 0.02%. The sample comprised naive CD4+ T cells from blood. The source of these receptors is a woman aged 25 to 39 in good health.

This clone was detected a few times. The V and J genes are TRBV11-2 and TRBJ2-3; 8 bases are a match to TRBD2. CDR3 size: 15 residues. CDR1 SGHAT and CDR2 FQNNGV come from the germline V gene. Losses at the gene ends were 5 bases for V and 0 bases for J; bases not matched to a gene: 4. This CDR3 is CASSLTSGSTDTQYF. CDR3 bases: TGTGCCAGCAGCCTAACTAGCGGAAGCACAGATACGCAGTATTTT.

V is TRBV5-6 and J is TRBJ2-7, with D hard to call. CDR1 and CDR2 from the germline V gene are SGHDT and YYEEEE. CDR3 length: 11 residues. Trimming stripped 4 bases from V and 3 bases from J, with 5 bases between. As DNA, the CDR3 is TGTGCCAGCAGCCAAAACTACGAGCAGTACTTC. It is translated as CASSQNYEQYF.

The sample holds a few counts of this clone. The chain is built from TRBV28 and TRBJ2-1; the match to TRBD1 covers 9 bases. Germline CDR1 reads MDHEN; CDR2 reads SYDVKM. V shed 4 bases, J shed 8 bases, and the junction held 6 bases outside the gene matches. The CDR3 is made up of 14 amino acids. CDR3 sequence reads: CASSSGQGWDEQFF. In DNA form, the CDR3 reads TGTGCCAGCAGTTCGGGACAGGGATGGGATGAGCAGTTCTTC.

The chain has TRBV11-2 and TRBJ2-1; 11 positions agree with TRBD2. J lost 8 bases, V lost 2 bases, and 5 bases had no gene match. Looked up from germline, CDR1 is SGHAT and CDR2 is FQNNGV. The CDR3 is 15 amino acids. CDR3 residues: CASSLSTSGNHEQFF. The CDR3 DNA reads TGTGCCAGCAGCTTATCGACTAGCGGGAACCATGAGCAGTTCTTC.

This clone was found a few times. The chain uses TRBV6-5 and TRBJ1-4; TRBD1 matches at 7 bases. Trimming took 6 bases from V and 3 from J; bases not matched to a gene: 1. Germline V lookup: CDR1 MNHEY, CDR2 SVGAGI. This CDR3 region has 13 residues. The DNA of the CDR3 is TGTGCCAGCAGGGGGACAGCTAATGAAAAACTGTTTTTT. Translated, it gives CASRGTANEKLFF.

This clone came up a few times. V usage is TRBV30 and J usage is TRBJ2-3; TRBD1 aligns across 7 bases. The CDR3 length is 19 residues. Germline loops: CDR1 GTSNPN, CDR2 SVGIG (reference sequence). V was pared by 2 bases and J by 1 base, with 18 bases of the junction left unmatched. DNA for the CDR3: TGTGCCTGGAGTACGGGACAGCCAACCTTCGCCTCTGGCACAGATACGCAGTATTTT. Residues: CAWSTGQPTFASGTDTQYF.

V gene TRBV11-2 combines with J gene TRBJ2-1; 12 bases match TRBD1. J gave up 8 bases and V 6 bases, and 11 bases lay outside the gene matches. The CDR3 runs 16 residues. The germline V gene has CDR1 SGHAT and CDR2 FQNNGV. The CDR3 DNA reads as TGTGCCAGCAGACCGCTTCGGGACAGGGGGCAGTATGAGCAGTTCTTC. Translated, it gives CASRPLRDRGQYEQFF.

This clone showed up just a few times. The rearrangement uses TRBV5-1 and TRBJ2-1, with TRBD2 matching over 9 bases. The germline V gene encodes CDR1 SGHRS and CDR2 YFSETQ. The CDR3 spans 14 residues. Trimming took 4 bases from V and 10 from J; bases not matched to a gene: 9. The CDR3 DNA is TGCGCCAGCAGCCGAAGTCCCCTAGCGGGAGAGCAGTTCTTC. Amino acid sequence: CASSRSPLAGEQFF.